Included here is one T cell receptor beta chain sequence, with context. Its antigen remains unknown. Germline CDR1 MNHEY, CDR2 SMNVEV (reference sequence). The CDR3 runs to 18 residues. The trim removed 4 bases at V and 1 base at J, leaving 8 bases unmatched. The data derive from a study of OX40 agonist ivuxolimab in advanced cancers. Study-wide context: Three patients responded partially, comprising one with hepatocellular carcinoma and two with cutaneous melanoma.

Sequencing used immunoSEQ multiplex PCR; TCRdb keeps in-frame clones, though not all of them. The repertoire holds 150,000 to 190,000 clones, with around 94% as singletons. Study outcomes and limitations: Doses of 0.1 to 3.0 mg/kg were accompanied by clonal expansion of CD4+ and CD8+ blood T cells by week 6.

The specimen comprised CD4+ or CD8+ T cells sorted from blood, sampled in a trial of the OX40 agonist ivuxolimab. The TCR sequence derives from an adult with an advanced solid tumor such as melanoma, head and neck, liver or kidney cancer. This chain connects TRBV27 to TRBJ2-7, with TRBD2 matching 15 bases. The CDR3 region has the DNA TGTGCCAGCAGTTCGGGACTAGCGGGAGGTTCGAGTTCCTACGAGCAGTACTTC. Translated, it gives CASSSGLAGGSSSYEQYF.